This is a list of T cell receptor beta chains from one sample in a study of spatial heterogeneity in lung cancer. Each CDR3 protein is one row after TCRdb ran MiXCR on the 5' RACE reads. The table has some 10,000 distinct CDR3 sequences, about an eighth seen once. The input for sequencing was lung tumor tissue, taken at surgery. The receptor set was obtained from a male donor with early-stage non-small cell lung cancer. Both conserved end residues are part of each CDR3. The D gene is left open where the match is weak. Only part of the rows carry a size: once, few, many, or a class if the clone is expanded.

medium-sized	TRBD1	TRBV6-6	TRBJ2-7	TGTGCCAGCAGGGACCGGACAGGGGGCACCTACGAGCAGTACTTC	CASRDRTGGTYEQYF
large	-	TRBV20-1	TRBJ2-3	TGCAGTGCTAGAGATCAAGGGGCGACAGATACGCAGTATTTT	CSARDQGATDTQYF
many	TRBD1	TRBV3-1	TRBJ1-1	TGTGCCAGCAGCCAACCCTGGGGGACAGGGGGCCTCACTGAAGCTTTCTTT	CASSQPWGTGGLTEAFF
few	-	TRBV5-6	TRBJ2-3	TGTGCCAGCAGCTTGAGAGCCACAGATACGCAGTATTTT	CASSLRATDTQYF
medium-sized	-	TRBV7-4	TRBJ1-5	TGTGCCAGCAGACAGGACTGTTATAGCAATCAGCCCCAGCATTTT	CASRQDCYSNQPQHF
-	TRBD2	TRBV5-1	TRBJ2-7	TGCGCCAGCAGCTCTAGCGGGGGAGGCGAGCAGTACTTC	CASSSSGGGEQYF
many	TRBD1	TRBV7-2	TRBJ1-6	TGTGCCAGCAGCAGAAAACTACAGGGGGCGCCAACACCCCTCCACTTT	CASSRKLQGAPTPLHF
-	-	TRBV7-2	TRBJ2-6	TGTGCCAGCATCAATGACGGGGACTCTGGGGCCAACGTCCTGACTTTC	CASINDGDSGANVLTF
many	-	TRBV10-3	TRBJ2-7	TGTGCCATCAGTCTAGATACCTACGAGCAGTACTTC	CAISLDTYEQYF
many	TRBD1	TRBV5-4	TRBJ1-2	TGTGCCAGCAGCTTGGTGTCGGACAGGAACTATGGCTACACCTTC	CASSLVSDRNYGYTF
many	-	TRBV10-3	TRBJ1-4	TGTGCCATCAGTGACGGTGGGAATAATGAAAAACTGTTTTTT	CAISDGGNNEKLFF
many	-	TRBV5-4	TRBJ2-3	TGTGCCAGCAGCTTGGTTGCGGGGGCCCAAACAGATACGCAGTATTTT	CASSLVAGAQTDTQYF
-	TRBD2	TRBV5-1	TRBJ2-1	TGCGCCAGCAGCTTGGAGGGACTAGCGGGAGTATGGCAGTTCTTC	CASSLEGLAGVWQFF
-	TRBD2	TRBV4-1	TRBJ2-1	TGCGCCAGGCGGGGGGGTTGGGATGAGCAGTTCTTC	CARRGGWDEQFF
large	-	TRBV10-3	TRBJ2-3	TGTGCCATCAGTGGCGTGGGGAGCACAGATACGCAGTATTTT	CAISGVGSTDTQYF
medium-sized	-	TRBV20-1	TRBJ2-5	TGCAGTGCTAGAGATCAAGGACAGACGGAGACCCAGTACTTC	CSARDQGQTETQYF
-	TRBD1	TRBV7-2	TRBJ1-6	TGTGCCAGCAGCTCAGGACAGGGCATGTCCCTCCACTTT	CASSSGQGMSLHF